The 21 T cell receptor beta chains listed next were all sequenced from one sample in a study of blood T cell repertoires in COVID-19. Some clones are missing from TCRdb's copy, which holds only in-frame ones; the method was immunoSEQ multiplex PCR. This sample has around 120,000 clones, with about 87% found just once. Sequences were obtained from peripheral blood. The receptors originated from a woman aged 70 to 79 with acute or convalescent COVID-19.

The gene calls are TRBV28 and TRBJ1-1; D remains ambiguous. The V end was cut by 5 bases, the J end by 1 base, with 11 bases between. The CDR3 has 14 amino acids. From germline, CDR1 is MDHEN and CDR2 SYDVKM. CDR3 sequence reads: CASSPGRGNTEAFF. Written as DNA, the CDR3 is TGTGCCAGCAGTCCAGGACGGGGGAACACTGAAGCTTTCTTT.

The rearrangement uses TRBV9 and TRBJ1-1, with a weak D call TRBD1 (6 bases). Germline V gene lookup returns CDR1 SGDLS and CDR2 YYNGEE. V lost 4 bases to trimming and J lost 0 bases, with 16 bases between them. The CDR3 consists of 16 residues. CDR3 in amino acids: CASSTGIGIMNTEAFF. CDR3 coding DNA: TGTGCCAGCAGCACAGGGATAGGTATCATGAACACTGAAGCTTTCTTT.

This chain links TRBV29-1 with TRBJ1-1; no firm D call. V was cut by 1 base and J by 0 bases, with 12 bases left in between. The CDR3 has 15 residues. The germline gives CDR1 SQVTM, CDR2 ANQGSEA. DNA for the CDR3: TGCAGCGTTGAAGGGAGGGATCCGATGAACACTGAAGCTTTCTTT. Translating it yields CSVEGRDPMNTEAFF.

This clone was seen just once. The chain recombines TRBV7-9 with TRBJ2-5; 7 nucleotides line up with TRBD2. The CDR3 runs 16 residues. Germline V gene lookup returns CDR1 SEHNR and CDR2 FQNEAQ (reference sequence). V lost 5 bases and J lost 10; bases outside the gene matches: 19. The CDR3 region has the DNA TGTGCCAGCAGCCCCGGTGGAGCGGGACCCCTCGGGAGCCAGTACTTC. Its protein product is CASSPGGAGPLGSQYF.

The J gene is TRBJ1-2, the V gene TRBV28, with a tentative D call TRBD1 (5 bases). Trimming stripped 7 bases from V and 8 bases from J, with 17 bases between. The CDR3 is 13 residues long. Germline CDR1 is MDHEN and CDR2 is SYDVKM. CDR3 bases: TGTGCCAGCATCCCGGAGTATCGGGGGGGCTACACCTTC. Translating gives CASIPEYRGGYTF.

The chain joins TRBV19 to TRBJ2-2; possible D gene TRBD1, 6 bases. The ends were cut back, 6 bases at V and 0 bases at J, with 14 bases in the middle. Germline CDR1 LNHDA, CDR2 SQIVND (reference sequence). The CDR3 totals 16 residues. This chain's CDR3 is CASRMDSFANTGELFF. The CDR3 DNA sequence: TGTGCCAGTAGAATGGACAGTTTCGCGAACACCGGGGAGCTGTTTTTT.

The rearrangement joins TRBV6-5 to TRBJ2-5; 10 bases align to TRBD1. The germline V gene encodes CDR1 MNHEY and CDR2 SVGAGI. The junction had 6 bases not matched to a gene; V was cut back by 7 bases and J by 1 base. This CDR3 comprises 15 residues. The CDR3 protein is CASNDRDRGQETQYF. Written as DNA, the CDR3 is TGTGCCAGCAACGACCGGGACAGGGGCCAAGAGACCCAGTACTTC.

This clone came up once. The V gene is TRBV4-1, the J gene TRBJ1-2; 7 nucleotides agree with TRBD1. With 5 bases clipped from V and 7 bases from J, the junction kept 10 bases outside the gene matches. Germline CDR1 MGHRA, CDR2 YSYEKL. The CDR3 is 14 amino acids. The CDR3 sequence is CASSSPGTAAGYTF. The CDR3, as DNA: TGCGCCAGCAGCTCTCCCGGGACAGCAGCTGGCTACACCTTC.

V usage is TRBV6-6 and J usage is TRBJ2-3; the match to TRBD1 covers 8 bases. Germline V gives CDR1 MNHNY, CDR2 SVGAGI (reference sequence). There are 15 residues in the CDR3. V shed 5 bases, J shed 0 bases, and the junction held 4 bases outside the gene matches. CDR3 region: CASSLQGASTDTQYF. The CDR3 nucleotides are TGTGCCAGCAGTCTTCAGGGGGCTAGCACAGATACGCAGTATTTT.

The chain recombines TRBV6-5 with TRBJ1-2; 10 bases map to TRBD1. The CDR3 sequence is 14 residues long. Trimming took 6 bases from V and 7 from J; bases not matched to a gene: 8. The germline gives CDR1 MNHEY, CDR2 SVGAGI. The DNA for the CDR3 is TGTGCCAGCAGATGGGGACAGGGGACACTTGGCTACACCTTC. It encodes CASRWGQGTLGYTF.

This sequence joins TRBV11-3 and TRBJ1-1; D is uncertain. V lost 3 bases, J lost 1 base, and 6 bases lay in between. The CDR3 loop spans 13 amino acids. Germline V gene sequence: CDR1 SGHNT, CDR2 YENEEA. CDR3 sequence (DNA): TGTGCCAGCAGCTTTGAGGGGAACACTGAAGCTTTCTTT. Its protein is CASSFEGNTEAFF.

V and J are TRBV4-2 and TRBJ2-7, with D tentatively TRBD1 (5 bases). V was trimmed by 3 bases and J by 2 bases, leaving 11 bases between them. Germline-derived CDR1 and CDR2 are LGHNA and YNFKEQ. There are 14 residues in the CDR3. The CDR3 sequence is CASSHNSGTYEQYF. The DNA of the CDR3 is TGTGCCAGCAGCCACAACTCAGGGACCTACGAGCAGTACTTC.

CDR3 residues: CSATKAQETQYF. The CDR3 DNA is TGCAGTGCTACTAAGGCCCAAGAGACCCAGTACTTC. V and J are TRBV29-1 and TRBJ2-5; D gene ambiguous. This CDR3 has 12 amino acids. The germline V gene encodes CDR1 SQVTM and CDR2 ANQGSEA.

This chain uses TRBV14 with TRBJ1-2; 7 bases map to TRBD1. V dropped 3 bases and J dropped 8; count of bases not matched to a gene: 6. The CDR3 covers 13 residues. Per germline, CDR1 SGHDN and CDR2 FVKESK. CDR3 in amino acids: CASSQGTVGGYTF. The CDR3 DNA is TGTGCCAGCAGCCAGGGGACAGTTGGAGGCTACACCTTC.

The chain is built from TRBV6-5 and TRBJ1-1; 9 bases agree with TRBD1. The CDR3 contains 14 residues. The germline V gene has CDR1 MNHEY and CDR2 SVGAGI. Germline trimming cut 7 bases from V and 11 bases from J; bases unmatched to any gene: 14. The CDR3 coding sequence is TGTGCCAGCAACTTAGGGGAGACAGGGGGTTATGCTTTCTTT. Its protein is CASNLGETGGYAFF.

The CDR3 sequence: CAISEKQGTGNTIYF. CDR3 DNA: TGTGCCATCAGTGAGAAACAGGGCACCGGAAACACCATATATTTT. The rearrangement joins TRBV10-3 to TRBJ1-3, with D tentatively TRBD1 (6 bases). V was trimmed by 2 bases and J by 4 bases, leaving 12 bases between them. CDR1 and CDR2 from the germline V gene are ENHRY and SYGVKD. CDR3 length equals 15 residues.

The chain employs TRBV6-5 and TRBJ1-2; 7 bases line up with TRBD1. The CDR3 length is 15 residues. Germline values: CDR1 MNHEY, CDR2 SVGAGI. V gave up 7 bases and J gave up 3 bases; unmatched junction bases: 11. The CDR3 region has the DNA TGTGCCAGCACGGAGGGGGCGCGTTATTACTATGGCTACACCTTC. It is translated as CASTEGARYYYGYTF.

The chain joins TRBV4-1 to TRBJ1-1; a possible D gene is TRBD1 (5 bases). Trimming took 3 bases from V and 1 from J, leaving 9 bases between them. This CDR3 is built from 14 residues. Germline CDR1 reads MGHRA; CDR2 reads YSYEKL. The CDR3: CASSQGGANTEAFF. The DNA for the CDR3 is TGCGCCAGCAGCCAGGGGGGAGCGAACACTGAAGCTTTCTTT.

This chain connects TRBV30 to TRBJ2-7; possible D gene TRBD1, 5 bases. V lost 0 bases to trimming and J lost 1 base, with 22 bases between them. Looked up from germline, CDR1 is GTSNPN and CDR2 is SVGIG (reference sequence). The CDR3 extends over 18 amino acids. The CDR3 loop reads CAWSVQGRGRARSYEQYF. The CDR3 nucleotides are TGTGCCTGGAGTGTACAAGGAAGGGGCAGGGCGAGGTCCTACGAGCAGTACTTC.

V usage is TRBV28 and J usage is TRBJ2-7; 10 positions agree with TRBD1. From germline, CDR1 is MDHEN and CDR2 SYDVKM. The junction had 5 bases not matched to a gene; V was cut back by 3 bases and J by 6 bases. The CDR3 loop spans 14 amino acids. The CDR3 region is CASSFRDRGLEQYF. CDR3 DNA sequence: TGTGCCAGCAGTTTTCGGGACAGGGGCCTCGAGCAGTACTTC.

This chain joins TRBV5-1 and TRBJ2-7; D unclear. Trimming removed 4 bases at V and 4 bases at J, with 9 bases between. Germline V gives CDR1 SGHRS, CDR2 YFSETQ. The CDR3 covers 12 residues. The CDR3 is CASSNERYEQYF. The CDR3 DNA reads TGCGCCAGCAGCAACGAGAGATACGAGCAGTACTTC.